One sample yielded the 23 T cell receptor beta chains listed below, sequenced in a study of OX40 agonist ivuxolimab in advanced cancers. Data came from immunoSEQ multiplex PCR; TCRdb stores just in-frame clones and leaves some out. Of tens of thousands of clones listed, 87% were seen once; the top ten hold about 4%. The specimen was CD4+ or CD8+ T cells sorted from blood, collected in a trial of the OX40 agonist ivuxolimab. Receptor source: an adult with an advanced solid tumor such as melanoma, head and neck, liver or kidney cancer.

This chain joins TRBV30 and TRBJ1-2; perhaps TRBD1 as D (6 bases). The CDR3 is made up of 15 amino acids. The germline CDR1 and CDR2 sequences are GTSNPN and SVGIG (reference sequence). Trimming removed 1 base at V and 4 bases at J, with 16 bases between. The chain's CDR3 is CAWSGRTDNLYGYTF. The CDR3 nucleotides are TGTGCCTGGAGTGGGAGGACAGATAATCTCTATGGCTACACCTTC.

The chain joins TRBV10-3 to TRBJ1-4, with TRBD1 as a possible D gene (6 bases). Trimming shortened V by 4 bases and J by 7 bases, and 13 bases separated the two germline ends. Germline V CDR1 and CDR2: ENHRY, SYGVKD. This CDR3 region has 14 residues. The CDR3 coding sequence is TGTGCCATCAGTGGGGGGGCAAGTTTTGAAAAACTGTTTTTT. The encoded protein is CAISGGASFEKLFF.

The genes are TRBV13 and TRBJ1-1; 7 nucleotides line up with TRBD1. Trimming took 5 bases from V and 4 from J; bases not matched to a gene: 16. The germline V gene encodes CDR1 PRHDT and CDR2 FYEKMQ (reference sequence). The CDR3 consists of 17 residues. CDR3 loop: CASSAYGPGGGGTEAFF. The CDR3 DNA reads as TGTGCCAGCAGCGCTTACGGGCCAGGGGGTGGCGGCACTGAAGCTTTCTTT. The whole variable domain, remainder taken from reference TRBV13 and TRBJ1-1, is AAGVIQSPRHLIKEKRETATLKCYPIPRHDTVYWYQQGPGQDPQFLISFYEKMQSDKGSIPDRFSAQQFSDYHSELNMSSLELGDSALYFCASSAYGPGGGGTEAFFGQGTRLTVV.

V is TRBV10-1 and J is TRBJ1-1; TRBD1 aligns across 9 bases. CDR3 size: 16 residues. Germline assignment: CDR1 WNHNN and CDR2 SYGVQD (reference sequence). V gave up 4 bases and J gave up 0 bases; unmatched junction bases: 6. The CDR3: CASSAEGQGLNTEAFF. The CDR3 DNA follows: TGCGCCAGCAGTGCGGAAGGACAGGGGTTGAACACTGAAGCTTTCTTT.

CDR3 sequence reads: CASSYAGLDEKLFF. The CDR3 bases are TGTGCCAGCAGTTACGCAGGGTTAGATGAAAAACTGTTTTTT. J is TRBJ1-4 and V is TRBV6-6; D is perhaps TRBD1 (5 bases). This CDR3 has 14 amino acids. The ends were cut back, 2 bases at V and 6 bases at J, with 10 bases in the middle. CDR1 and CDR2 (germline): MNHNY, SVGAGI (reference sequence).

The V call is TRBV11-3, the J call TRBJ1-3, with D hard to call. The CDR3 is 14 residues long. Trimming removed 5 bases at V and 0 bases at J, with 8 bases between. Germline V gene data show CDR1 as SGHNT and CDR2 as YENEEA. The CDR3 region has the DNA TGTGCCAGCAGCCTTAGTCCCTCTGGAAACACCATATATTTT. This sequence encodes CASSLSPSGNTIYF.

The CDR3 DNA reads TGTGCCAGCAGTGCCAGGAATTCGGCATACGAGCAGTACTTC. Encoded protein: CASSARNSAYEQYF. The chain employs TRBV2 and TRBJ2-7; D gene ambiguous. Trimming pared 4 bases from V and 4 bases from J, leaving 14 bases between. The CDR3 covers 14 residues. Germline V gives CDR1 SNHLY, CDR2 FYNNEI.

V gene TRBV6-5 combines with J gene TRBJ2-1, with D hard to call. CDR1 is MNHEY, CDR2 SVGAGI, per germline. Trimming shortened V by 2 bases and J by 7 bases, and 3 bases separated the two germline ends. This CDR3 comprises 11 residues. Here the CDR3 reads CASSYENEQFF. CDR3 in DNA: TGTGCCAGCAGTTACGAGAATGAGCAGTTCTTC.

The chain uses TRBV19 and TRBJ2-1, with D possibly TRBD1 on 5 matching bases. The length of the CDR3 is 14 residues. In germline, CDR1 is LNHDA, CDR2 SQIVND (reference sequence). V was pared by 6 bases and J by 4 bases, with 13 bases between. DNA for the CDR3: TGTGCCAGTAGGAGCCCGACAGTTTACAATGAGCAGTTCTTC. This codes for CASRSPTVYNEQFF.

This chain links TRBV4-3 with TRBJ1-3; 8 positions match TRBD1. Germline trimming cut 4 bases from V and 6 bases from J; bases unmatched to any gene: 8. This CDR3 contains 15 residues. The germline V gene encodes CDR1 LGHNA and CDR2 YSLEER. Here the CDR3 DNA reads TGCGCCAGCAGCCCTCGGACAGGGTTTGAAAACACCATATATTTT. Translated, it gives CASSPRTGFENTIYF.

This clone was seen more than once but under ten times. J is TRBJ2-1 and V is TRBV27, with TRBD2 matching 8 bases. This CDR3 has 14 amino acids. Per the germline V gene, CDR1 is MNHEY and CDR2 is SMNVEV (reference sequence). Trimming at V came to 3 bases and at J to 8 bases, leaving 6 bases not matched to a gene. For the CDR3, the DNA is TGTGCCAGCAGTTTCTCAAGCGGGAGCGATGAGCAGTTCTTC. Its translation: CASSFSSGSDEQFF.

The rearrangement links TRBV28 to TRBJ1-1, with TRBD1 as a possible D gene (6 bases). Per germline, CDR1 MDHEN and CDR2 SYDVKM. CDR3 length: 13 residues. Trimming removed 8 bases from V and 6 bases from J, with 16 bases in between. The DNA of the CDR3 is TGTGCCAGCCGAAAGGCAGGGGTTTCTGAAGCTTTCTTT. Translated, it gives CASRKAGVSEAFF.

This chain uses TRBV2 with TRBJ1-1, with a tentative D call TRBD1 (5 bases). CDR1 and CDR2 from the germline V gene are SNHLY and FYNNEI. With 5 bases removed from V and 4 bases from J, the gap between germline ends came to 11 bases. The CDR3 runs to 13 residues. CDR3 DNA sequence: TGTGCCAGCAGTCTTGAGGGGCTCACTGAAGCTTTCTTT. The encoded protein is CASSLEGLTEAFF. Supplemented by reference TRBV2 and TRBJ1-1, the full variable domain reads EPEVTQTPSHQVTQMGQEVILRCVPISNHLYFYWYRQILGQKVEFLVSFYNNEISEKSEIFDDQFSVERPDGSNFTLKIRSTKLEDSAMYFCASSLEGLTEAFFGQGTRLTVV.

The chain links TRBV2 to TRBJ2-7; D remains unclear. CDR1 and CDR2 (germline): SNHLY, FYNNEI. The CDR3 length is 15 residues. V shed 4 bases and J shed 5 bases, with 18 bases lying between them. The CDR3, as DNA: TGTGCCAGCAGTGTGGGCCCGAGACCCAGCCACGAGCAGTACTTC. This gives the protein CASSVGPRPSHEQYF. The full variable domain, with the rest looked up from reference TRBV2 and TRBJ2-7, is EPEVTQTPSHQVTQMGQEVILRCVPISNHLYFYWYRQILGQKVEFLVSFYNNEISEKSEIFDDQFSVERPDGSNFTLKIRSTKLEDSAMYFCASSVGPRPSHEQYFGPGTRLTVT.

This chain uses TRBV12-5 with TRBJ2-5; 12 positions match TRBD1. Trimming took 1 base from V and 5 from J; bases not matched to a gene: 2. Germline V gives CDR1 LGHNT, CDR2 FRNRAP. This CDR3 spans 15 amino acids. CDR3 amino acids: CASGLEGQGAETQYF. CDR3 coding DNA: TGTGCTAGTGGTTTGGAGGGACAGGGGGCTGAGACCCAGTACTTC.

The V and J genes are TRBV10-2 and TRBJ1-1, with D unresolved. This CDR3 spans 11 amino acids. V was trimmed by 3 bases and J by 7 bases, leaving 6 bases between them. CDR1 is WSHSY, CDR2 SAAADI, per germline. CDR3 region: CASSEALEAFF. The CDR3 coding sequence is TGCGCCAGCAGTGAAGCACTTGAAGCTTTCTTT.

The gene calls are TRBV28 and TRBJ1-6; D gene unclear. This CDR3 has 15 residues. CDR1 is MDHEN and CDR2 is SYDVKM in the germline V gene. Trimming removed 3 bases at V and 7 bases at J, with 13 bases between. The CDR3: CASSFSGEKNSPLHF. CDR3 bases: TGTGCCAGCAGTTTTAGCGGGGAAAAAAATTCACCCCTCCACTTT.

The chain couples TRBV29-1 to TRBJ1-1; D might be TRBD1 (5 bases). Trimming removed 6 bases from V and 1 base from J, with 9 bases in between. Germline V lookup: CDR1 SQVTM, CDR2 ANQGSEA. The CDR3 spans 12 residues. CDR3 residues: CSVGEANTEAFF. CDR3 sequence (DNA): TGCAGCGTGGGGGAGGCGAACACTGAAGCTTTCTTT. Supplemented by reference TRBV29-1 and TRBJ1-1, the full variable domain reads SAVISQKPSRDICQRGTSLTIQCQVDSQVTMMFWYRQQPGQSLTLIATANQGSEATYESGFVIDKFPISRPNLTFSTLTVSNMSPEDSSIYLCSVGEANTEAFFGQGTRLTVV.

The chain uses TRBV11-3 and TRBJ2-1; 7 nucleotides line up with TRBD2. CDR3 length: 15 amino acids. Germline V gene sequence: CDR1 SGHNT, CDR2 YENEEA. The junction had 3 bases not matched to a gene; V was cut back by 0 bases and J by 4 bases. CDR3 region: CASSLESGIYNEQFF. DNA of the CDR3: TGTGCCAGCAGCTTAGAAAGCGGGATTTACAATGAGCAGTTCTTC.

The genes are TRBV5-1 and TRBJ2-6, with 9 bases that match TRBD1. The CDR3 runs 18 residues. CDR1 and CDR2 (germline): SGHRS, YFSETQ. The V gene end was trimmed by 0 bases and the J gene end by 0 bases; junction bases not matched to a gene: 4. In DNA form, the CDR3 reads TGCGCCAGCAGCTTGGTCGGACAGGGGAGCTCTGGGGCCAACGTCCTGACTTTC. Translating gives CASSLVGQGSSGANVLTF.

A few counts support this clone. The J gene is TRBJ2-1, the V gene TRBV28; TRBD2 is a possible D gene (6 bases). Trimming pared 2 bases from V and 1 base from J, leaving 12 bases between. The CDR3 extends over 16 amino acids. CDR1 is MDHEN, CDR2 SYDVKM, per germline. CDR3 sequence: CASSLRLAYSYNEQFF. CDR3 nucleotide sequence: TGTGCCAGCAGTTTAAGGCTAGCGTATTCCTACAATGAGCAGTTCTTC. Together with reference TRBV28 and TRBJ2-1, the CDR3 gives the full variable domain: DVKVTQSSRYLVKRTGEKVFLECVQDMDHENMFWYRQDPGLGLRLIYFSYDVKMKEKGDIPEGYSVSREKKERFSLILESASTNQTSMYLCASSLRLAYSYNEQFFGPGTRLTVL.

Written as DNA, the CDR3 is TGTGCCAGCAGCCCGACCCGGACGGGCAATGAGCAGTTCTTC. This translates into CASSPTRTGNEQFF. The gene calls are TRBV7-6 and TRBJ2-1; no reliable D call. Trimming left V 5 bases short and J 6 bases short, with 14 bases between. The germline gives CDR1 SGHVS, CDR2 FNYEAQ. The CDR3 has 14 amino acids. The variable domain in full, completed from reference TRBV7-6 and TRBJ2-1, reads GAGVSQSPRYKVTKRGQDVALRCDPISGHVSLYWYRQALGQGPEFLTYFNYEAQQDKSGLPNDRFSAERPEGSISTLTIQRTEQRDSAMYRCASSPTRTGNEQFFGPGTRLTVL.

In nucleotides, the CDR3 is TGTGCCAGCAGTGAAGAGGGAGGGTACAATGAGCAGTTCTTC. It encodes CASSEEGGYNEQFF. The V gene is TRBV2, the J gene TRBJ2-1; 7 bases are shared with TRBD2. V trimming: 1 base; J trimming: 4 bases; junction bases outside the gene matches: 1. The CDR3 spans 14 residues. Germline-derived CDR1 and CDR2 are SNHLY and FYNNEI.